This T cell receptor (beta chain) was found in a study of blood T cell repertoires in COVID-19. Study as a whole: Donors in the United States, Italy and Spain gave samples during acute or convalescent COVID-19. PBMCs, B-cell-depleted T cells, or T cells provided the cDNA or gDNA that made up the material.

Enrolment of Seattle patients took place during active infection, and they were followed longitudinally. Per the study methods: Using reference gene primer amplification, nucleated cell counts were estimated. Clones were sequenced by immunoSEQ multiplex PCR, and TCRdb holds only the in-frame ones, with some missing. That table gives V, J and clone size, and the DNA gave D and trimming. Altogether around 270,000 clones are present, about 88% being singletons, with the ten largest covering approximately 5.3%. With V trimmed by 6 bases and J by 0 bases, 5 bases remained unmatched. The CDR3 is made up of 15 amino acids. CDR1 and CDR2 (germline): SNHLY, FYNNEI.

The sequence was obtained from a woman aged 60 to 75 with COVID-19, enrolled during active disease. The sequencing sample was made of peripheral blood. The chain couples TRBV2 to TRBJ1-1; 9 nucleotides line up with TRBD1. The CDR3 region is CASRSQGAVNTEAFF. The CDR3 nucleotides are TGTGCCAGCAGATCACAGGGGGCAGTGAACACTGAAGCTTTCTTT.